What follows is one TCR beta chain and its context. Its target is not known. There are 15 residues in the CDR3. Germline loops: CDR1 SGDLS, CDR2 YYNGEE. Between the trimmed V and J ends, which lost 6 bases and 1 base, there was a span of 13 bases. Only in-frame clones appear in the TCRdb table, and some are missing; sequencing was by immunoSEQ multiplex PCR. The repertoire includes hundreds of thousands of clones, around 96% of them detected once, and approximately 0.12% sits in the top ten. The data are from a study of shared clonotypes between healthy human individuals. General study results and limits: Generally, estimated richness proved larger in naive subsets than it did in memory subsets.

Naive-designated CD8 cells lacked CD45RO, were positively enriched for CCR7, and omitted terminally differentiated effector memory CD45RA+ cells. This sequence was found in a woman aged 30 to 39 in good health. Sequenced sample: naive CD8+ T cells sorted from blood. V gene TRBV9 combines with J gene TRBJ2-2; a weak D match, TRBD1 (6 bases). Here the CDR3 DNA reads TGTGCCAGCAACACAAGAGGGGGGAACACCGGGGAGCTGTTTTTT. It is translated as CASNTRGGNTGELFF.